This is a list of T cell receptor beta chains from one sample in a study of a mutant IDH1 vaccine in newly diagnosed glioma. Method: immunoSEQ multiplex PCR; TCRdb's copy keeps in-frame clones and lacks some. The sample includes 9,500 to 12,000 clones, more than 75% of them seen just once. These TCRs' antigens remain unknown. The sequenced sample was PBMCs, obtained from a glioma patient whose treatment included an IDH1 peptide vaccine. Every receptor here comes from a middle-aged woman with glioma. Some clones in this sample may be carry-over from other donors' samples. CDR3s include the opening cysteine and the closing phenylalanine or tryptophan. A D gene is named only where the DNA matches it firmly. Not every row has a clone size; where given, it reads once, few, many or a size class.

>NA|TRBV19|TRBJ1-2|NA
TGTGCCAGTAACCCCGGGACAAGCAACTATGGCTACACCTTC
CASNPGTSNYGYTF
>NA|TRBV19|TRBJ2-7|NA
TGTGCCAGTAGTATCGACATCTCCTACGAGCAGTACTTC
CASSIDISYEQYF
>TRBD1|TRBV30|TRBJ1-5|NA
TGTGCCTGGAGTCACCTGGACAGGGACAATCAGCCCCAGCATTTT
CAWSHLDRDNQPQHF
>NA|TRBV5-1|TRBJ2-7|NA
TGCGCCAGCAGCTTGGGTAAGCTCTCCTACGAGCAGTACTTC
CASSLGKLSYEQYF
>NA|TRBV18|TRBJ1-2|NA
TGTGCCAGCTCACCTCCAAAAGGTGAGGGGACCGCTAACTATGGCTACACCTTC
CASSPPKGEGTANYGYTF
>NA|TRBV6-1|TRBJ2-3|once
TGTGCCAGCAGTCCAGGTGCCCTCACAGATACGCAGTATTTT
CASSPGALTDTQYF
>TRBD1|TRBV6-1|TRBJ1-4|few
TGTGCCAGCAGACTAGCGGGGACAGGGTTCGAAAAACTGTTTTTT
CASRLAGTGFEKLFF
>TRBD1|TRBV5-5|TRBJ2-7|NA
TGTGCCAGCATACCGGGACAGGGGGCATACGAGCAGTACTTC
CASIPGQGAYEQYF
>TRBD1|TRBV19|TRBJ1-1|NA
TGTGCCAGTAGTATAGGGGACAGGGATTACACTGAAGCTTTCTTT
CASSIGDRDYTEAFF
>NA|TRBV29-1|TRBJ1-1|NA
TGCAGCGCCCAGACTGCCACGGGAGACTCCACTGAAGCTTTCTTT
CSAQTATGDSTEAFF
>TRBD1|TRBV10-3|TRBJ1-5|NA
TGTGCCATCAGTGAGTGGGGGACAGGGATACAGCCCCAGCATTTT
CAISEWGTGIQPQHF
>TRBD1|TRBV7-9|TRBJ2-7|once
TGTGCCAGCAGCCAACAGGGGAGGCAGTACTTC
CASSQQGRQYF
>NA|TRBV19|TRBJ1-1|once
TGTGCCAGTAGCCCAATTGTGATGGACTCGAACACTGAAGCTTTCTTT
CASSPIVMDSNTEAFF
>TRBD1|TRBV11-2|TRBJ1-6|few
TGTGCCAGCAGCCCCTCCCGGCCAGGGGGTAATTCACCCCTCCACTTT
CASSPSRPGGNSPLHF
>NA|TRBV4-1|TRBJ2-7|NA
TGCGCCAGCGGGTCCGGCGGCGAGCAGTACTTC
CASGSGGEQYF
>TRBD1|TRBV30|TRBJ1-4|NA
TGTGCCTGGAGTCGCCAAGGAATCGGGACAGCGCCCGAAAAACTGTTTTTT
CAWSRQGIGTAPEKLFF
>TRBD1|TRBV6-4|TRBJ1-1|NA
TGTGCCAGCAGACAGGGGGGAATGAACACTGAAGCTTTCTTT
CASRQGGMNTEAFF
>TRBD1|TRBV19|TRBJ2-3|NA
TGTGCCAGTAGAGTCTATACAGGGGCAACAGATACGCAGTATTTT
CASRVYTGATDTQYF
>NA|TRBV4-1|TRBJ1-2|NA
TGCGCCAGCAGAACCTTGGACGCTGCGCTTGGCTACACCTTC
CASRTLDAALGYTF
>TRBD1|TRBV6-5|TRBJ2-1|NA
TGTGCCAGCAGGCAAACCGGGACAGGGGGCAATGAGCAGTTCTTC
CASRQTGTGGNEQFF
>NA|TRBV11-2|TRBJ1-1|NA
TGTGCCAGCAGCTTAGAGGGGGGGGACGGGTCTGAAGCTTTCTTT
CASSLEGGDGSEAFF
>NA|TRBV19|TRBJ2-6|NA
TGTGCCAGTAGTATAGCAGCAGGGGACTCTGGGGCCAACGTCCTGACTTTC
CASSIAAGDSGANVLTF
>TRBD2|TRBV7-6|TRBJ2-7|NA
TGTGCCAGCAGCCCACAAGCGGGAGTCTACGAGCAGTACTTC
CASSPQAGVYEQYF
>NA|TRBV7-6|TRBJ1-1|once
TGTGCCAGCAGCTTAGCGCGAGGGGGGACTGAAGCTTTCTTT
CASSLARGGTEAFF
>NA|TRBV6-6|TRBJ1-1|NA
TGTGCCAGCAGCAGACAGGCCCAAGGGAACACTGAAGCTTTCTTT
CASSRQAQGNTEAFF
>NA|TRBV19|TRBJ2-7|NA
TGTGCCAGTAGTACACTGACTGGGGGCGAGCAGTACTTC
CASSTLTGGEQYF
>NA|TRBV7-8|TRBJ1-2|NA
TGTGCCAGCAGCCCCGCGACCCAGGGGAGAGGTGGCTACACCTTC
CASSPATQGRGGYTF
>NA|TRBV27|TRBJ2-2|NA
TGTGCCAGCAGGACAGTGATGAACACCGGGGAGCTGTTTTTT
CASRTVMNTGELFF
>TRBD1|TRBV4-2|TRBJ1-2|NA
TGTGCCAGCAGCCAAGCCGGGACAGGAGTTCTTTATTATGGCTACACCTTC
CASSQAGTGVLYYGYTF
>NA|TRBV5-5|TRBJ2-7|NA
TGTGCCAGCAGCCCGGCCCGATTCTACGAGCAGTACTTC
CASSPARFYEQYF
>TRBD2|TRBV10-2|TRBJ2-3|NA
TGCGCCAGCAGACCTAGCGGTACCACAGATACGCAGTATTTT
CASRPSGTTDTQYF
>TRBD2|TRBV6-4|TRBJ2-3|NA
TGTGCCAGCAGTGACGGGGCGGGAGGGCCGGATACGCAGTATTTT
CASSDGAGGPDTQYF
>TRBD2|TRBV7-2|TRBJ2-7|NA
TGTGCCAGCAGCTTAGGAGGGACTAGCGGGGCCTACGAGCAGTACTTC
CASSLGGTSGAYEQYF
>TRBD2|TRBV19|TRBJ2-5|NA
TGTGCCAGTAGTCCCTCCTTAGCGGGAGGGACCTACTTC
CASSPSLAGGTYF
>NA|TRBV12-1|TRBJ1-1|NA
TGTGCCAGCAGCTTTGTTGGAGCGGCTTACCGGGACAGGGAGAACACTGAAGCTTTCTTT
CASSFVGAAYRDRENTEAFF
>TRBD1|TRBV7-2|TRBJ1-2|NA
TGTGCCAGCAGGGAGGGACAGGGATACGGCTACACCTTC
CASREGQGYGYTF
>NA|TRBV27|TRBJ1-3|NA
TGTGCCAGCAGTCCCAGGGGCTCTGGAAACACCATATATTTT
CASSPRGSGNTIYF
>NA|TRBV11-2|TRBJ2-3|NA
TGTGCCAGCTCTGGGGGGCTCGGTACCACAGATACGCAGTATTTT
CASSGGLGTTDTQYF
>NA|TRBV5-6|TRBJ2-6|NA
TGTGCCAGCAGCTGGGGGATCGGTGGGGCCAACGTCCTGACTTTC
CASSWGIGGANVLTF
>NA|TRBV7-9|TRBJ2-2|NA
TGTGCCAGCAGCTTAATTCTGGGCTCACCCGAAATTAACACCGGGGAGCTGTTTTTT
CASSLILGSPEINTGELFF
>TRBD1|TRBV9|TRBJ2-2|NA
TGTGCCAGCAGCGTAGCCCATCCGGACAGGATTAACACCGGGGAGCTGTTTTTT
CASSVAHPDRINTGELFF
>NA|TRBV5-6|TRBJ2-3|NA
TGTGCCAGCAGCTCTCTAATCCCCCGGGGCCCCCACACAGATACGCAGTATTTT
CASSSLIPRGPHTDTQYF
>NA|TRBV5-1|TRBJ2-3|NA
TGCGCCAGCAGCTTCGCCAGCGCTAGCACAGATACGCAGTATTTT
CASSFASASTDTQYF
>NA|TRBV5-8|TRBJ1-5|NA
TGTGCCAGCAGCTTGGCGGGTCTGAGCAATCAGCCCCAGCATTTT
CASSLAGLSNQPQHF
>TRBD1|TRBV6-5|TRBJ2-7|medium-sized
TGTGCCACCTATTCGGGACAGGGCCCCTACGAGCAGTACTTC
CATYSGQGPYEQYF
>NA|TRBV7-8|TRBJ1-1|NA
TGTGCCAGCAGCTTAAGGGGTAACACTGAAGCTTTCTTT
CASSLRGNTEAFF
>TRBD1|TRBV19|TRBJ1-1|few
TGTGCCAGTAGGGCGACAGGGATGGGCACTGAAGCTTTCTTT
CASRATGMGTEAFF